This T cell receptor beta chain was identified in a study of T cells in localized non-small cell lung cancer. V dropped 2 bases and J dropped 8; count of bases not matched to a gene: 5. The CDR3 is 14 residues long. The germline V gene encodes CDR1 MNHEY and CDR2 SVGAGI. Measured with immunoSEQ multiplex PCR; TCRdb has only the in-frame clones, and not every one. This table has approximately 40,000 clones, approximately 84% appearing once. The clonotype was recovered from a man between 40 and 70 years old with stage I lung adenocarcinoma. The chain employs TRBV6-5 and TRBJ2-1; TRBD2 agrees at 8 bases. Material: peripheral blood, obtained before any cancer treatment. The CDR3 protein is CASSYVTSGDEQFF. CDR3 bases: TGTGCCAGCAGTTACGTAACTAGCGGCGATGAGCAGTTCTTC.